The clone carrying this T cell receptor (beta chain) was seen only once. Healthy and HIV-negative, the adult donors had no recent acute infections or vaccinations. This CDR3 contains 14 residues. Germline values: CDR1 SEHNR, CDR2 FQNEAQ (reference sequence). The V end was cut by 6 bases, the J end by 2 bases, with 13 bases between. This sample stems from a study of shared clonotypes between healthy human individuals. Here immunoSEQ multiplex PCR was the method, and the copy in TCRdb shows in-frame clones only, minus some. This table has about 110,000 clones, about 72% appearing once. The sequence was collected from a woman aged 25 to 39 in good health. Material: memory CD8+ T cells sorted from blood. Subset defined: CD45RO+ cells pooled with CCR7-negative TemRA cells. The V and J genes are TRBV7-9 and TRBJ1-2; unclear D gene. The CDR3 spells CASRYTEENYGYTF. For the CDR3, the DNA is TGTGCCAGCAGATATACTGAAGAAAACTATGGCTACACCTTC.